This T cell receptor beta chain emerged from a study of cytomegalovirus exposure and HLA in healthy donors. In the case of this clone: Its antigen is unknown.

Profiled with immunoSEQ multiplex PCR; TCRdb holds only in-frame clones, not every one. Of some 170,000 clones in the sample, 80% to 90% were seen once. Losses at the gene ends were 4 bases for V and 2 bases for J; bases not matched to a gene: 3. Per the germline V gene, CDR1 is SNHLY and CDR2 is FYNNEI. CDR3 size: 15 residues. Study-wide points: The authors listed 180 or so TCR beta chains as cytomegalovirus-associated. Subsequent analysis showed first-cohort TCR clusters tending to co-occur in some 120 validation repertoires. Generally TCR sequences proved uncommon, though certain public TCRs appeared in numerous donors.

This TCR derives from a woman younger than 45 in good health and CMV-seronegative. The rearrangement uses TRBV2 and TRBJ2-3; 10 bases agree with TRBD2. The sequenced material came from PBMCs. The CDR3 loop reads CASSGLAGVTDTQYF. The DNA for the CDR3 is TGTGCCAGCAGTGGGCTAGCGGGGGTCACAGATACGCAGTATTTT.